The next 18 T cell receptor beta chains were all read from a single sample in a study of T cell repertoires in cytomegalovirus infection. Their recognized antigens are unknown. MiXCR, applied by TCRdb to the reads, yields one record per CDR3 protein. This repertoire shows about 160,000 distinct CDR3 sequences, about 20% found once; its top ten account for 20% to 30%. The input for sequencing was CD8+ T cells from cultured PBMCs, taken from culture after CMV antigen stimulation. The receptors come from a human donor in good health (CMV status not recorded). Some clones in this sample may be carry-over from other donors' samples.

The rearrangement joins TRBV12-3 or TRBV12-4 to TRBJ2-7; a possible D gene is TRBD2 (5 bases). This CDR3 region has 13 residues. With 5 bases removed from V and 6 bases from J, the gap between germline ends came to 14 bases. This chain's CDR3 is CASSPGEFAEQYF. As DNA, the CDR3 is TGTGCCAGCAGTCCCGGGGAATTCGCCGAGCAGTACTTC.

This clonotype turned up a few times. The V call is TRBV12-3 or TRBV12-4, the J call TRBJ2-7; D ambiguous. V lost 0 bases to trimming and J lost 6 bases, with 9 bases between them. The CDR3 runs to 13 residues. CDR3 sequence (DNA): TGTGCCAGCAGTTTAGCCAAAGGGTTCGAGCAGTACTTC. This codes for CASSLAKGFEQYF.

This sequence joins TRBV10-2 and TRBJ2-7; 10 bases are shared with TRBD1. J lost 3 bases, V lost 2 bases, and 1 base had no gene match. The CDR3 is 14 residues long. The germline V gene has CDR1 WSHSY and CDR2 SAAADI. CDR3: CASSEGTGVYEQYF. In DNA form, the CDR3 reads TGCGCCAGCAGTGAGGGGACAGGGGTCTACGAGCAGTACTTC.

This chain connects TRBV28 to TRBJ1-2; D not resolved. Trimming pared 5 bases from V and 5 bases from J, leaving 12 bases between. The length of the CDR3 is 13 residues. Germline V gene data show CDR1 as MDHEN and CDR2 as SYDVKM. CDR3 in amino acids: CASSIGPIYGYTF. The CDR3 DNA sequence: TGTGCCAGCAGTATAGGACCGATTTATGGCTACACCTTC.

V and J are TRBV7-8 and TRBJ2-7; 8 bases fit TRBD1. Germline CDR1 SGHVS, CDR2 FQNEAQ. V trimming: 4 bases; J trimming: 0 bases; junction bases outside the gene matches: 2. This CDR3 region has 14 residues. This CDR3 is CASSYDRGSYEQYF. The DNA of the CDR3 is TGTGCCAGCAGCTATGACAGGGGCTCCTACGAGCAGTACTTC.

This rearrangement joins TRBV6-6 to TRBJ2-2, with D possibly being TRBD1 (6 bases). Germline V CDR1 and CDR2: MNHNY, SVGAGI (reference sequence). Between the trimmed V and J ends, which lost 2 bases and 4 bases, there was a span of 14 bases. This CDR3 has 16 amino acids. The CDR3 spells CASSYPSDRPTGELFF. The CDR3 DNA sequence: TGTGCCAGCAGTTACCCCTCGGACAGACCCACCGGGGAGCTGTTTTTT.

This clonotype was observed a few times. The V gene is TRBV6-5, the J gene TRBJ2-3; no clear D. Germline CDR1 MNHEY, CDR2 SVGAGI. The CDR3 is 13 amino acids. V was trimmed by 4 bases and J by 6 bases, leaving 11 bases between them. In nucleotides, the CDR3 is TGTGCCAGCAGTTCCCTTGCGTCGGATACGCAGTATTTT. Its translation is CASSSLASDTQYF.

V and J are TRBV7-9 and TRBJ1-1; the match to TRBD1 covers 8 bases. CDR1 SEHNR and CDR2 FQNEAQ come from the germline V gene (reference sequence). Trimming took 5 bases from V and 10 from J; bases not matched to a gene: 9. The CDR3 loop spans 13 amino acids. This chain's CDR3 is CASSPQGEAGAFF. The CDR3 nucleotides read TGTGCCAGCAGCCCACAGGGGGAGGCTGGAGCTTTCTTT.

The rearrangement joins TRBV12-3 or TRBV12-4 to TRBJ2-2; 10 bases map to TRBD1. CDR3 size: 15 residues. V lost 5 bases, J lost 5 bases, and 5 bases stayed unmatched. In DNA, the CDR3 is TGTGCCAGCAGTCCCGGACAGGGGGGGACCGGGGAGCTGTTTTTT. This sequence encodes CASSPGQGGTGELFF.

The V call is TRBV7-8, the J call TRBJ1-4; 7 positions agree with TRBD1. Germline CDR1 and CDR2: SGHVS and FQNEAQ. The CDR3 contains 11 residues. V was pared by 5 bases and J by 13 bases, with 4 bases of the junction left unmatched. In DNA, the CDR3 is TGTGCCAGCAGCCAGGGGGATGGACTGTTTTTT. It yields the protein CASSQGDGLFF.

This chain links TRBV6-1 with TRBJ2-5, with a possible D match to TRBD2 (5 bases). Looked up from germline, CDR1 is MNHNS and CDR2 is SASEGT. The V end lost 4 bases, the J end lost 3 bases, and 18 bases lay between the germline ends. This CDR3 has 16 residues. The CDR3 region is CASSALVRRRKETQYF. In nucleotides, the CDR3 is TGTGCCAGCAGTGCACTCGTGCGGAGGCGGAAAGAGACCCAGTACTTC.

This clonotype has at least ten counts. V usage is TRBV10-3 and J usage is TRBJ1-3, with a possible D match to TRBD1 (6 bases). The CDR3 has 16 residues. Trimming pared 5 bases from V and 0 bases from J, leaving 14 bases between. The germline gives CDR1 ENHRY, CDR2 SYGVKD. CDR3: CAISWTEQYSGNTIYF. The DNA for the CDR3 is TGTGCCATCAGTTGGACAGAACAGTACTCTGGAAACACCATATATTTT.

This clonotype was counted a few times. The V call is TRBV7-8, the J call TRBJ2-3; TRBD1 aligns across 10 bases. The CDR3 length is 15 residues. From germline, CDR1 is SGHVS and CDR2 FQNEAQ. After removal of 8 bases from V and 1 base from J, the junction contained 6 bases not matched to a gene. The CDR3 sequence is CASGLTGGGTDTQYF. The CDR3 region has the DNA TGTGCCAGCGGACTGACAGGGGGCGGCACAGATACGCAGTATTTT.

The chain joins TRBV2 to TRBJ2-1, with 8 bases matching TRBD1. This CDR3 contains 13 residues. J was trimmed by 6 bases and V by 8 bases; bases with no gene match: 6. Germline loops: CDR1 SNHLY, CDR2 FYNNEI. CDR3 sequence (DNA): TGTGCCAGCTATCAGGGGGCGACCAATGAGCAGTTCTTC. Translation gives CASYQGATNEQFF.

This clonotype was seen more than once but under ten times. The V gene is TRBV4-1, the J gene TRBJ1-2; 7 nucleotides align to TRBD1. V gave up 3 bases and J gave up 1 base; unmatched junction bases: 8. CDR1 MGHRA and CDR2 YSYEKL come from the germline V gene. The CDR3 extends over 16 amino acids. The CDR3 spells CASSQIDRVINYGYTF. The DNA for the CDR3 is TGCGCCAGCAGCCAGATCGACAGGGTGATTAACTATGGCTACACCTTC.

The chain uses TRBV2 and TRBJ1-6, with 9 bases fitting TRBD1. CDR3 length equals 17 residues. The germline CDR1 and CDR2 sequences are SNHLY and FYNNEI. J lost 10 bases, V lost 6 bases, and 16 bases had no gene match. Here the CDR3 DNA reads TGTGCCAGCAGCTTCTCCGGGACAGGGAGATTTGAATCACCCCTCCACTTT. Its translation is CASSFSGTGRFESPLHF.

The chain employs TRBV27 and TRBJ2-3, with TRBD1 identical over 7 bases. In germline, CDR1 is MNHEY, CDR2 SMNVEV (reference sequence). The V gene end was trimmed by 2 bases and the J gene end by 6 bases; junction bases not matched to a gene: 8. There are 15 residues in the CDR3. Here the CDR3 reads CASSLGPGGADTQYF. Here the CDR3 DNA reads TGTGCCAGCAGTTTAGGGCCAGGGGGTGCTGATACGCAGTATTTT.

The V gene is TRBV6-1, the J gene TRBJ2-3, with TRBD2 identical over 10 bases. After removal of 2 bases from V and 4 bases from J, the junction contained 3 bases not matched to a gene. The CDR3 loop spans 15 amino acids. Germline values: CDR1 MNHNS, CDR2 SASEGT. The CDR3 spells CASSELSGGADTQYF. In DNA, the CDR3 is TGTGCCAGCAGTGAATTAAGCGGGGGGGCAGATACGCAGTATTTT.